The 32 T cell receptor beta chains reported below all come from one sample, sequenced in a study of CXCR3-negative and CXCR3-positive naive CD8 T cells. Study-wide results and limits: The study found more hydrophobic TRB CDR3s in CXCR3-positive naive cells than in CXCR3-negative naive cells.

Their antigens are not known. The TRB cDNA libraries were prepared by 5' RACE with UMI labels. TCRdb reanalyzed the 5' RACE reads and collapses them to one entry per CDR3 protein, without DNA. In total, the table holds over 70,000 distinct CDR3 sequences. Input material: naive CXCR3+ CD8+ T cells from blood. Subset given: CD45RO-CCR7+CD27+CD95- naive CD8+ T cells expressing CXCR3 (TNR3+). The receptors here all came from a human donor in good health. Some clones in this sample may be carry-over from other donors' samples.

The rearrangement links TRBV2 to TRBJ2-3; TCRdb's D call of TRBD2 is untestable without DNA. The CDR3 has 16 residues. Looked up from germline, CDR1 is SNHLY and CDR2 is FYNNEI. CDR3 amino acids: CASSELQREGRDTQYF.

This chain connects TRBV7-2 to TRBJ2-5; checking the TCRdb D call of TRBD1 is not possible without DNA. There are 15 residues in the CDR3. CDR1 and CDR2 (germline): SGHTA, FQGNSA. This chain's CDR3 is CASSRRTPREETQYF.

This chain uses TRBV28 with TRBJ1-1; TCRdb's D call, TRBD1, is unchecked because there is no DNA. The CDR3 has 15 residues. CDR1 MDHEN and CDR2 SYDVKM come from the germline V gene. The CDR3 loop is CASRPSSGRETEAFF.

The chain has TRBV29-1 and TRBJ2-2; the D gene TCRdb calls, TRBD2, cannot be checked with no DNA. This CDR3 has 15 residues. The germline CDR1 and CDR2 sequences are SQVTM and ANQGSEA. The CDR3 sequence: CSVEMGLTNTGELFF.

The chain carries TRBV6-5 and TRBJ2-1; the TCRdb D gene call, TRBD1, has no DNA to confirm it. This CDR3 spans 12 amino acids. Germline values: CDR1 MNHEY, CDR2 SVGAGI. The CDR3 is CASSWSTGETFF.

The chain links TRBV11-3 to TRBJ1-3. The germline V gene has CDR1 SGHNT and CDR2 YENEEA. The CDR3 is 13 amino acids. CDR3: CASSSPSGNTIYF.

The chain employs TRBV10-3 and TRBJ2-7; the TCRdb call, TRBD1, lacks DNA for checking. The germline V gene has CDR1 ENHRY and CDR2 SYGVKD. The CDR3 consists of 12 residues. This chain's CDR3 is CAIMGGTYEQYF.

CDR3 region: CASSLDHDLQVNTGELFF. The J gene is TRBJ2-2, the V gene TRBV12-3 or TRBV12-4. CDR3 size: 18 residues.

V and J are TRBV19 and TRBJ1-1; TCRdb outputs TRBD1, but without DNA this stays unchecked. Germline lookup yields CDR1 LNHDA and CDR2 SQIVND (reference sequence). The CDR3 sequence is 13 residues long. The CDR3 spells CAALGDAPNEAFF.

V gene TRBV7-8 combines with J gene TRBJ1-5; TCRdb indicates TRBD1, and absent DNA this call remains unverified. Germline V gene data show CDR1 as SGHVS and CDR2 as FQNEAQ. This CDR3 has 14 amino acids. CDR3 amino acids: CASTLTAPGQPQHF.

The chain carries TRBV4-1 and TRBJ2-7. This CDR3 contains 13 residues. CDR1 is MGHRA, CDR2 YSYEKL, per germline. The CDR3 loop reads CASSTGFSYEQYF.

This chain joins TRBV12-3 or TRBV12-4 and TRBJ1-1. CDR3 size: 12 residues. The CDR3 loop reads CASSTLFTEAFF.

The rearrangement links TRBV28 to TRBJ2-1. Germline values: CDR1 MDHEN, CDR2 SYDVKM. The length of the CDR3 is 13 residues. The CDR3 reads CASSLWGYNEQFF.

The chain is built from TRBV28 and TRBJ2-5; no DNA is available, so the TRBD2 call from TCRdb remains unchecked. The CDR3 loop spans 18 amino acids. Germline CDR1 is MDHEN and CDR2 is SYDVKM. CDR3: CASSFQTGIAGDQETQYF. The complete variable domain, with remaining parts taken from reference TRBV28 and TRBJ2-5, reads DVKVTQSSRYLVKRTGEKVFLECVQDMDHENMFWYRQDPGLGLRLIYFSYDVKMKEKGDIPEGYSVSREKKERFSLILESASTNQTSMYLCASSFQTGIAGDQETQYFGPGTRLLVL.

This CDR3 reads CASSLLRTGGLQETQYF. The chain couples TRBV28 to TRBJ2-5; TCRdb lists TRBD1, though no DNA is available to test this call. The germline gives CDR1 MDHEN, CDR2 SYDVKM. The CDR3 runs to 17 residues.

V and J are TRBV20-1 and TRBJ2-3; there is no DNA to check the TCRdb D call of TRBD2. The CDR3 totals 14 residues. Germline assignment: CDR1 DFQATT and CDR2 SNEGSKA (reference sequence). CDR3 sequence reads: CAGDGAGGTDTQYF.

The chain uses TRBV7-6 and TRBJ1-1. Germline-derived CDR1 and CDR2 are SGHVS and FNYEAQ. The CDR3 extends over 14 amino acids. CDR3 residues: CASSLGQGAGEAFF.

The chain couples TRBV10-3 to TRBJ2-4. Germline V gives CDR1 ENHRY, CDR2 SYGVKD. CDR3 size: 14 residues. CDR3 sequence reads: CAISGPEAKNIQYF.

V is TRBV7-2 and J is TRBJ2-1. The CDR3 runs 13 residues. CDR1 is SGHTA and CDR2 is FQGNSA in the germline V gene. The CDR3 loop is CASSLVRRSEQFF. Based on the CDR3 plus reference TRBV7-2 and TRBJ2-1, the full variable domain is GAGVSQSPSNKVTEKGKDVELRCDPISGHTALYWYRQSLGQGLEFLIYFQGNSAPDKSGLPSDRFSAERTGGSVSTLTIQRTQQEDSAVYLCASSLVRRSEQFFGPGTRLTVL.

This chain links TRBV12-3 or TRBV12-4 with TRBJ2-1; TCRdb reports TRBD2, a call that lacks DNA to check it against. This CDR3 spans 14 amino acids. This CDR3 reads CASSSGTSVREQFF.

This CDR3 reads CSVEPTGDANYGYTF. The chain uses TRBV29-1 and TRBJ1-2; TCRdb lists TRBD1, though no DNA is available to test this call. The CDR3 spans 15 residues. Germline V gives CDR1 SQVTM, CDR2 ANQGSEA.

The V gene is TRBV29-1, the J gene TRBJ2-3; TCRdb names TRBD2, which stays unverified in the absence of DNA. The CDR3 consists of 16 residues. The V gene's germline CDR1 is SQVTM and CDR2 ANQGSEA. Here the CDR3 reads CSVEVTSGESTDTQYF.

The chain carries TRBV4-1 and TRBJ1-1. CDR3 length: 13 amino acids. CDR1 and CDR2 from the germline V gene are MGHRA and YSYEKL. The CDR3 region is CASSQFIGTEAFF.

This chain joins TRBV10-2 and TRBJ2-7; the D gene TCRdb calls, TRBD1, cannot be checked with no DNA. The CDR3 spans 14 residues. The germline CDR1 and CDR2 sequences are WSHSY and SAAADI. CDR3 sequence: CASSEWDRAYEQYF.

The V gene is TRBV29-1, the J gene TRBJ1-3; TCRdb designates TRBD1, a call that cannot be tested without DNA. Germline V gene data show CDR1 as SQVTM and CDR2 as ANQGSEA. The CDR3 length is 14 residues. This CDR3 is CSVEDPDSGNTIYF. Looking up the rest from reference TRBV29-1 and TRBJ1-3 gives the full variable domain: SAVISQKPSRDICQRGTSLTIQCQVDSQVTMMFWYRQQPGQSLTLIATANQGSEATYESGFVIDKFPISRPNLTFSTLTVSNMSPEDSSIYLCSVEDPDSGNTIYFGEGSWLTVV.

CDR3 in amino acids: CASSLTGDAYEQYF. The chain uses TRBV27 and TRBJ2-7; TCRdb's D call of TRBD1 is untestable without DNA. The CDR3 is made up of 14 amino acids. Germline V CDR1 and CDR2: MNHEY, SMNVEV (reference sequence).

This chain joins TRBV7-3 and TRBJ2-1; the TCRdb call, TRBD2, lacks DNA for checking. CDR3 length equals 13 residues. Germline V gives CDR1 SGHTA, CDR2 FQGTGA. Here the CDR3 reads CASSPLREGEQFF.

J is TRBJ2-5 and V is TRBV7-8; TCRdb designates TRBD2, a call that cannot be tested without DNA. The CDR3 length is 15 residues. Germline V CDR1 and CDR2: SGHVS, FQNEAQ. Here the CDR3 reads CASSSSGGVDETQYF.

The gene calls are TRBV29-1 and TRBJ2-1; with no DNA, the TCRdb D assignment of TRBD2 cannot be verified. Germline V lookup: CDR1 SQVTM, CDR2 ANQGSEA. This CDR3 is 16 amino acids long. The CDR3 spells CSVLGTSGSGYNEQFF.

This chain joins TRBV11-2 and TRBJ2-2; TCRdb's D call, TRBD1, is unchecked because there is no DNA. The CDR3 covers 16 residues. CDR1 SGHAT and CDR2 FQNNGV come from the germline V gene. CDR3: CASSSPGGLDTGELFF.

This chain uses TRBV4-2 with TRBJ2-1; TCRdb reports TRBD2, a call that lacks DNA to check it against. The CDR3 runs to 15 residues. Germline lookup yields CDR1 LGHNA and CDR2 YNFKEQ. This CDR3 is CASSQEERDYNEQFF.

The chain carries TRBV28 and TRBJ2-1; TCRdb calls TRBD2, which cannot be checked without DNA. The V gene's germline CDR1 is MDHEN and CDR2 SYDVKM. This CDR3 region has 16 residues. The CDR3: CASSLGLAGAYNEQFF.